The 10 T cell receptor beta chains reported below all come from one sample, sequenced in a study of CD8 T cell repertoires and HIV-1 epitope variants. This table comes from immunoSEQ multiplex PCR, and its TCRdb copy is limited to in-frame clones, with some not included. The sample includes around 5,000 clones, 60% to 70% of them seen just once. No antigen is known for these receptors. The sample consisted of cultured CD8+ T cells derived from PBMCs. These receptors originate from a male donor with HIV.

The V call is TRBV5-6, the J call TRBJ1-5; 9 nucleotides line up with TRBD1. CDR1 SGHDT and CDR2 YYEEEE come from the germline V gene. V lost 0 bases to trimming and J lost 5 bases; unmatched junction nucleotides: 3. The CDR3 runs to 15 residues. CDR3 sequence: CASSLGWDRDQPQHF. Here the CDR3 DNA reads TGTGCCAGCAGCTTGGGATGGGACAGGGATCAGCCCCAGCATTTT. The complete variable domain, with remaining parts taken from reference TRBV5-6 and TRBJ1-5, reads DAGVTQSPTHLIKTRGQQVTLRCSPKSGHDTVSWYQQALGQGPQFIFQYYEEEERQRGNFPDRFSGHQFPNYSSELNVNALLLGDSALYLCASSLGWDRDQPQHFGDGTRLSIL.

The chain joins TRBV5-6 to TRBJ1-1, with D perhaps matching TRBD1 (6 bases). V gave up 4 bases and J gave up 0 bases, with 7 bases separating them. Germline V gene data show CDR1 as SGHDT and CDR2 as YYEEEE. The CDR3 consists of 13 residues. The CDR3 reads CASSGTLNTEAFF. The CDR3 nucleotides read TGTGCCAGCAGCGGGACATTGAACACTGAAGCTTTCTTT.

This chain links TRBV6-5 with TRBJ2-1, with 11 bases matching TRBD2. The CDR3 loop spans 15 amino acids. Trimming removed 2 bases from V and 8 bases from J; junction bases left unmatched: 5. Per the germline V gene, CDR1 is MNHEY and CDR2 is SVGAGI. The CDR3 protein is CASSYGLAGGYEQFF. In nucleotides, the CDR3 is TGTGCCAGCAGTTACGGGCTAGCGGGAGGATATGAGCAGTTCTTC.

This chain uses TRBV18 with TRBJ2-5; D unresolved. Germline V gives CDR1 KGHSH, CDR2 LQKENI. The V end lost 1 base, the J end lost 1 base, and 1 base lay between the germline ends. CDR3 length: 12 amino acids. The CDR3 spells CASSPLQETQYF. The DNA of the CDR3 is TGTGCCAGCTCACCACTCCAAGAGACCCAGTACTTC.

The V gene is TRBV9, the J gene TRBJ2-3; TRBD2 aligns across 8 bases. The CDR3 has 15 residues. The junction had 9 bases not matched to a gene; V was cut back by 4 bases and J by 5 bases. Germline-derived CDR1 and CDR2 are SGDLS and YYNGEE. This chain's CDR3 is CASSITAGVRDTQYF. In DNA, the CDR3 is TGTGCCAGCAGCATCACAGCGGGGGTGAGAGATACGCAGTATTTT. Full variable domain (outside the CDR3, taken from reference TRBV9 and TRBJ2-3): DSGVTQTPKHLITATGQRVTLRCSPRSGDLSVYWYQQSLDQGLQFLIQYYNGEERAKGNILERFSAQQFPDLHSELNLSSLELGDSALYFCASSITAGVRDTQYFGPGTRLTVL.

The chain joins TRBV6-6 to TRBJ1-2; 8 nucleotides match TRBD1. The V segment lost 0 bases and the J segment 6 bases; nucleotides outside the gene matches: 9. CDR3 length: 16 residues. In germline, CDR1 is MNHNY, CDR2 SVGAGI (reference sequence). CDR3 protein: CASSYSLPGGADGYTF. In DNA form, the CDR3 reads TGTGCCAGCAGTTACTCCTTGCCAGGGGGCGCGGATGGCTACACCTTC.

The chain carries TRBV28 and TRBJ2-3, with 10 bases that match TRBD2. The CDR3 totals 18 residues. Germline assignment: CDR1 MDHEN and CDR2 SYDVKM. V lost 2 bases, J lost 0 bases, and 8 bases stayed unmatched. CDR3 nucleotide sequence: TGTGCCAGCAGTTTACTAGCGGGGGATTACGTTAGCACAGATACGCAGTATTTT. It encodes CASSLLAGDYVSTDTQYF.

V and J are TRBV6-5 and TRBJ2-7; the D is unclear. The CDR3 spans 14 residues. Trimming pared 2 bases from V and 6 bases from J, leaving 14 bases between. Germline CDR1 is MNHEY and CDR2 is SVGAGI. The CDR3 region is CASSYGTAPIEQYF. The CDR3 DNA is TGTGCCAGCAGTTACGGAACCGCCCCGATCGAGCAGTACTTC.

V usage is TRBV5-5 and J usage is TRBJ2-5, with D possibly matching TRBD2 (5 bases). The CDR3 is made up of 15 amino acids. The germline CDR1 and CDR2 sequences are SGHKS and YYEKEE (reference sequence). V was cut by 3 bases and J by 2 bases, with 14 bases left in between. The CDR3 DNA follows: TGTGCCAGCAGCTCCGCCGGGATAGATCAAGAGACCCAGTACTTC. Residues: CASSSAGIDQETQYF.

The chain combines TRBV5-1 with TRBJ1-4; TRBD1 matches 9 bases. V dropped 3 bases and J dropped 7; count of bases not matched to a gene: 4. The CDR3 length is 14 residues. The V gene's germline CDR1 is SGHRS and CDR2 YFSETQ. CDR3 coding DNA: TGCGCCAGCAGCTCCGGGACAGGGCCTGAAAAACTGTTTTTT. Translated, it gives CASSSGTGPEKLFF.